A few counts support the clone carrying this TCR beta chain. The antigen remains undetermined. These data originate in a study of CD8 T cells in ankylosing spondylitis. TCRdb analysed the 5' RACE reads with MiXCR anew, one entry per CDR3 protein. The sample includes about 240,000 distinct CDR3 sequences, over 9.5% of them seen just once. Study conclusions and caveats: Reportedly, significant enrichment of disease-linked clones occurred in matched ankylosing spondylitis synovial fluid.

The CDR3 is made up of 15 amino acids. Germline loops: CDR1 ENHRY, CDR2 SYGVKD. The J segment lost 4 bases and the V segment lost 6 bases, leaving 6 bases of the junction unmatched. The receptor comes from a male donor with ankylosing spondylitis or in good health (not recorded which). The sequencing input was blood, either unsorted or a sorted T cell fraction (not recorded which). This chain links TRBV10-3 with TRBJ2-1, with 10 bases matching TRBD2. The CDR3 here is CAISSTSGPYNEQFF. The CDR3, as DNA: TGTGCCATCAGCTCGACTAGCGGGCCTTACAATGAGCAGTTCTTC.